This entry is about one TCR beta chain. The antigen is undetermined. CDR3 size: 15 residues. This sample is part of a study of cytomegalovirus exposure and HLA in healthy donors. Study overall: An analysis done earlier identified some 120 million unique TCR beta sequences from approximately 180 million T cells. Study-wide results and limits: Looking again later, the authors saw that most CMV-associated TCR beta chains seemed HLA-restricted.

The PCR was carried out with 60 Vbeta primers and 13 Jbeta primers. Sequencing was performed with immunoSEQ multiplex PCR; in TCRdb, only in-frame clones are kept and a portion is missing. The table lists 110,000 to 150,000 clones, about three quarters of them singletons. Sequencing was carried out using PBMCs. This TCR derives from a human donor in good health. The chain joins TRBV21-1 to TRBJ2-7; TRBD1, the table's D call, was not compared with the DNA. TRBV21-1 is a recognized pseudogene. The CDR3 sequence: CASSNNLDSAYEQYF. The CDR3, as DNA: TGTGCCAGCAGCAATAACTTGGACAGCGCCTACGAGCAGTACTTC.